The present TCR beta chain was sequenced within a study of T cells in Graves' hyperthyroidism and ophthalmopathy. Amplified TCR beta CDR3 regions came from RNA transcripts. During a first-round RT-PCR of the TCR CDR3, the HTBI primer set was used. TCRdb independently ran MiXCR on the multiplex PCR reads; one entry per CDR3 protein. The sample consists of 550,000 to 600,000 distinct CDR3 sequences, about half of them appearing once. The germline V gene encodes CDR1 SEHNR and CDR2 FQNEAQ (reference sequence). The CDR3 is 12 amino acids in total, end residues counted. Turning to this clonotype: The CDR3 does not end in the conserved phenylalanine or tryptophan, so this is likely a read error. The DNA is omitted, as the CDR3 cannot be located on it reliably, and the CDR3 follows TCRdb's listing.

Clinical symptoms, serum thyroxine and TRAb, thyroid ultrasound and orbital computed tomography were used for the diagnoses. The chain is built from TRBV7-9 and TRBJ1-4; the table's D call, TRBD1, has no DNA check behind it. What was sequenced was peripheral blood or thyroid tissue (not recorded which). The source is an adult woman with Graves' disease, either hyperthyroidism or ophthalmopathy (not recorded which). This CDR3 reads CASSSPHRGRNY.